The clone carrying this T cell receptor (beta chain) came up a few times. The antigen remains unidentified. The data stem from a study of blood T cells in healthy people across ages. For the study at large: Template switching captured about one barcoded beta molecule per two T cells. Findings of the study overall: As age increased, TCR beta diversity per million T cells fell in a roughly linear fashion.

A second PCR, run for about 7 to 11 cycles, used a sample-barcoded 5' primer plus a J-beta primer mix. TCRdb redid the calling of the 5' RACE reads with MiXCR, one entry per CDR3 protein. Among approximately 1.5 million distinct CDR3 sequences listed, around 36% were seen once. CDR1 and CDR2 from the germline V gene are MNHNS and SASEGT. This CDR3 is built from 16 residues. V lost 7 bases to trimming and J lost 0 bases, with 17 bases between them. Each donor supplied approximately 10 milliliters of peripheral blood. Extraction yielded at least 5 micrograms of total RNA per sample. The V call is TRBV6-1, the J call TRBJ2-3, with D perhaps TRBD2 (6 bases). Material: blood. The clonotype originates from a woman aged 30 to 39 in good health. The CDR3 DNA reads as TGTGCCAGCAACTGGCAGGGACTCACTAGCACAGATACGCAGTATTTT. Amino acids: CASNWQGLTSTDTQYF.